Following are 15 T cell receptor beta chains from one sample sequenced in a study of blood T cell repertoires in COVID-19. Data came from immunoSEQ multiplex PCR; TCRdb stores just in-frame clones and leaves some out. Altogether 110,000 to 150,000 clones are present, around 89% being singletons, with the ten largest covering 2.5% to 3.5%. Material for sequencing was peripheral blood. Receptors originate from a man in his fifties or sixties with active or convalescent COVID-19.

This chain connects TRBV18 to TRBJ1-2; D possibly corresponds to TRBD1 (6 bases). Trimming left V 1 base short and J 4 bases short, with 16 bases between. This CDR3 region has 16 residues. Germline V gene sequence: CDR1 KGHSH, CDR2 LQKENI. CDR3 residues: CASSPLTGTAGYGYTF. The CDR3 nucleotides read TGTGCCAGCTCACCACTTACAGGGACGGCTGGCTATGGCTACACCTTC.

CDR3 region: CAIKERNEQFF. In nucleotides, the CDR3 is TGTGCCATCAAAGAGCGGAATGAGCAGTTCTTC. This sequence joins TRBV10-3 and TRBJ2-1; possible D gene TRBD2, 5 bases. Trimming took off 7 bases at V and 7 bases at J, with 8 bases between the two ends. Germline V gene lookup returns CDR1 ENHRY and CDR2 SYGVKD. The CDR3 loop spans 11 amino acids.

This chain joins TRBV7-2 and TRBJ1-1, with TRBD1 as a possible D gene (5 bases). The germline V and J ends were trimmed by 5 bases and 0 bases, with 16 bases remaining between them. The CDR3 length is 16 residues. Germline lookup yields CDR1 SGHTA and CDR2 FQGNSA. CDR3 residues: CASSVSRAGMNTEAFF. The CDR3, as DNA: TGTGCCAGCAGCGTTTCACGGGCAGGGATGAACACTGAAGCTTTCTTT.

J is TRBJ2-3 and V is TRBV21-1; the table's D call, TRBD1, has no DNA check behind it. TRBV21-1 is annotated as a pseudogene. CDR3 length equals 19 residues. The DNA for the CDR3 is TGTGCCAGCAGCAAAGATGAGGGACGGGACAGCGGCAGCACAGATACGCAGTATTTT. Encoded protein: CASSKDEGRDSGSTDTQYF.

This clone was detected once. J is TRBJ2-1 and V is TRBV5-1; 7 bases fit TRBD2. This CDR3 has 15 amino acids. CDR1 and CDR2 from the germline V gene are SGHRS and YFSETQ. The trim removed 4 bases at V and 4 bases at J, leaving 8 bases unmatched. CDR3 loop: CASSTYPGGYNEQFF. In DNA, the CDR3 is TGCGCCAGCAGCACCTATCCGGGGGGTTACAATGAGCAGTTCTTC.

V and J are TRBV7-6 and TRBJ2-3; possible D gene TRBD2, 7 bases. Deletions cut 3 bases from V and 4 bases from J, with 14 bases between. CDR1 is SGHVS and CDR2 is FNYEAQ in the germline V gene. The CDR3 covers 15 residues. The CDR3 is CASSFEGGLSDTQYF. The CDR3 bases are TGTGCCAGCAGCTTTGAGGGGGGGCTCTCAGATACGCAGTATTTT.

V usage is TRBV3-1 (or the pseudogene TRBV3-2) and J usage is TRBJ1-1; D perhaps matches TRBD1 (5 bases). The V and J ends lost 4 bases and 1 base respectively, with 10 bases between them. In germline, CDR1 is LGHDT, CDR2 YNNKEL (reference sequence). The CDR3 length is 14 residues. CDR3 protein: CASSPPGGNTEAFF. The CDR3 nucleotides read TGTGCCAGCAGCCCACCGGGGGGGAACACTGAAGCTTTCTTT.

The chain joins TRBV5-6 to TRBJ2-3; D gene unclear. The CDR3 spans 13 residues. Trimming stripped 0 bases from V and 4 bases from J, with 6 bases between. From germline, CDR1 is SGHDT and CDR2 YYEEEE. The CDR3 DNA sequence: TGTGCCAGCAGCTTGGGTGGGCCAGATACGCAGTATTTT. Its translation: CASSLGGPDTQYF.

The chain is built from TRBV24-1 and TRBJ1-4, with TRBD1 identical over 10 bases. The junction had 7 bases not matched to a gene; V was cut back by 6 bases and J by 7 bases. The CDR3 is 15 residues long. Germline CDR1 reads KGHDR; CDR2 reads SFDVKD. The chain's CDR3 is CATSTSGQGSEKLFF. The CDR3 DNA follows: TGTGCCACCAGTACCTCGGGACAGGGGAGTGAAAAACTGTTTTTT.

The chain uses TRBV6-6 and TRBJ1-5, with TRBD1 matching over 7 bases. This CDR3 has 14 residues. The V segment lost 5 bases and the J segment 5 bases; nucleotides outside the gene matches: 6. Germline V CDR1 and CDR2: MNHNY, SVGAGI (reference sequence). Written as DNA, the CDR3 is TGTGCCAGCAGTGCGACAGGGAACCATCAGCCCCAGCATTTT. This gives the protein CASSATGNHQPQHF.

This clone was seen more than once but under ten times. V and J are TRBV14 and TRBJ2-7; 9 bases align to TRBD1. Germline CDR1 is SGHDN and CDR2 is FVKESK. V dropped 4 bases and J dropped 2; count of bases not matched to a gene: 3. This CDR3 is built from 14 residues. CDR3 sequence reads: CASSPRQGAYEQYF. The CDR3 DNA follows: TGTGCCAGCAGCCCGAGACAGGGGGCCTACGAGCAGTACTTC.

The CDR3 nucleotides read TGTGCCAGCAGTTTTCATTCTAGCGGGAGAGACGAGCAGTACTTC. Amino acid sequence: CASSFHSSGRDEQYF. This chain joins TRBV28 and TRBJ2-7; 10 bases match TRBD2. The CDR3 has 15 amino acids. CDR1 and CDR2 from the germline V gene are MDHEN and SYDVKM. J lost 5 bases, V lost 3 bases, and 7 bases had no gene match.

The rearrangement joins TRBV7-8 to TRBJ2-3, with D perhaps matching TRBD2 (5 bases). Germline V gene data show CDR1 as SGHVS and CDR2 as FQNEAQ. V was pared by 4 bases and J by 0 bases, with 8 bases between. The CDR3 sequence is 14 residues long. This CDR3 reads CASSYGESTDTQYF. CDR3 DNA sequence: TGTGCCAGCAGCTATGGGGAGAGCACAGATACGCAGTATTTT.

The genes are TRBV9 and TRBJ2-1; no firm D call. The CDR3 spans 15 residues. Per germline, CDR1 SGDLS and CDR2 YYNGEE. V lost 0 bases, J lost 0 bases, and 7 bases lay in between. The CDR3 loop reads CASSVDSGSYNEQFF. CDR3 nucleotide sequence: TGTGCCAGCAGCGTAGACAGTGGCTCCTACAATGAGCAGTTCTTC.

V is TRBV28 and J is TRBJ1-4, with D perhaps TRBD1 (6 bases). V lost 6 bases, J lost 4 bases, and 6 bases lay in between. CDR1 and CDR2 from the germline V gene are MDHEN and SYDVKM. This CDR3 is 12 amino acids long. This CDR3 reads CASRQGNEKLFF. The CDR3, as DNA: TGTGCCAGCAGACAGGGTAATGAAAAACTGTTTTTT.